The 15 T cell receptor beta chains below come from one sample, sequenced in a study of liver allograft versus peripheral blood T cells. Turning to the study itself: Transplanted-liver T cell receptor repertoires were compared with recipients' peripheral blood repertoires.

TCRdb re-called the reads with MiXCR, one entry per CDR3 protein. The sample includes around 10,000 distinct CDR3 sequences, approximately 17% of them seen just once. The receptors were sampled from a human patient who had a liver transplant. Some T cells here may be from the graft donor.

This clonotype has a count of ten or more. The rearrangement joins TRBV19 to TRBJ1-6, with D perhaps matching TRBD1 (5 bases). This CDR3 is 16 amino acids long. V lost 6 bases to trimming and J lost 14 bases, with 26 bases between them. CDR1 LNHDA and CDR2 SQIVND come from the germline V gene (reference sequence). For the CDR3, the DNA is TGTGCCAGTAGAGGGGCAGGGCGAGCTCCCGGATCCACCCTCCACTTT. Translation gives CASRGAGRAPGSTLHF. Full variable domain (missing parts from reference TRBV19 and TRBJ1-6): DGGITQSPKYLFRKEGQNVTLSCEQNLNHDAMYWYRQDPGQGLRLIYYSQIVNDFQKGDIAEGYSVSREKKESFPLTVTSAQKNPTAFYLCASRGAGRAPGSTLHFGNGTRLTVT.

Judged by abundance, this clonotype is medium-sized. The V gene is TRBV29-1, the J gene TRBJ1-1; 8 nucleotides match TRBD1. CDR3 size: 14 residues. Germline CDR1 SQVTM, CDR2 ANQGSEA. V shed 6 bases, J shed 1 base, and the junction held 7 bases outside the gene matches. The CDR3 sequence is CSVARQGSNTEAFF. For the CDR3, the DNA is TGCAGCGTCGCCCGACAGGGGTCGAACACTGAAGCTTTCTTT. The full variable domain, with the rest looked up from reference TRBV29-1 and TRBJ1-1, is SAVISQKPSRDICQRGTSLTIQCQVDSQVTMMFWYRQQPGQSLTLIATANQGSEATYESGFVIDKFPISRPNLTFSTLTVSNMSPEDSSIYLCSVARQGSNTEAFFGQGTRLTVV.

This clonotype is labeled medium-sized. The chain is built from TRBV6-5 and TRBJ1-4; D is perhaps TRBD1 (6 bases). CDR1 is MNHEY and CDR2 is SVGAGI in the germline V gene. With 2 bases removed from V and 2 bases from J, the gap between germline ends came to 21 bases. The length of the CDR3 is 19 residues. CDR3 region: CASSYGPGPRGGTNEKLFF. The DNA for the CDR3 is TGTGCCAGCAGTTACGGACCCGGGCCAAGGGGGGGGACTAATGAAAAACTGTTTTTT.

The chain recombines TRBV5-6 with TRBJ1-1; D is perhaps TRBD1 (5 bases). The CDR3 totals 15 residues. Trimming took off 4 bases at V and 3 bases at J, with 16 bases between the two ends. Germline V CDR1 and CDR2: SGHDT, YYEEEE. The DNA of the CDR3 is TGTGCCAGCAGCCGGGCGGGGGGTTATGACACTGAAGCTTTCTTT. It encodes CASSRAGGYDTEAFF.

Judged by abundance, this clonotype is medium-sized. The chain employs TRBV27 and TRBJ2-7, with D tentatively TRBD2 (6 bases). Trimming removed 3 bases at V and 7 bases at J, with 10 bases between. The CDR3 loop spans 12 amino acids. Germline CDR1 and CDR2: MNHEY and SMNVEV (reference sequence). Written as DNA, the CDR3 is TGTGCCAGCAGTTTCCTTGGGGGGGAGCAGTACTTC. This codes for CASSFLGGEQYF.

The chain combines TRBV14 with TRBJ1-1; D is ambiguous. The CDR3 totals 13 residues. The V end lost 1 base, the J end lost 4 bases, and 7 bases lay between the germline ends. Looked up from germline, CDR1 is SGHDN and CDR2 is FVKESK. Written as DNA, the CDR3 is TGTGCCAGCAGCCAAGGGGCCCTCACTGAAGCTTTCTTT. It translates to CASSQGALTEAFF.

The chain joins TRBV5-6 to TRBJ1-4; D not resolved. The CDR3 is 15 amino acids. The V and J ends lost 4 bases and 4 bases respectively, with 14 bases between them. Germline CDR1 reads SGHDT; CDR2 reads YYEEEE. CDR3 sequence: CASSPPGRRNEKLFF. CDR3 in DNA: TGTGCCAGCAGCCCACCGGGCAGACGTAATGAAAAACTGTTTTTT. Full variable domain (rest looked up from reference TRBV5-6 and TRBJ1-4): DAGVTQSPTHLIKTRGQQVTLRCSPKSGHDTVSWYQQALGQGPQFIFQYYEEEERQRGNFPDRFSGHQFPNYSSELNVNALLLGDSALYLCASSPPGRRNEKLFFGSGTQLSVL.

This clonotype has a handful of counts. CDR3 in DNA: TGTGCCAGCAGTTACTCGGGAGAAACAGATACGCAGTATTTT. The encoded protein is CASSYSGETDTQYF. The J gene is TRBJ2-3, the V gene TRBV6-5; TRBD2 might be the D (5 bases). Trimming pared 0 bases from V and 3 bases from J, leaving 7 bases between. The CDR3 is made up of 14 amino acids. Germline-derived CDR1 and CDR2 are MNHEY and SVGAGI.

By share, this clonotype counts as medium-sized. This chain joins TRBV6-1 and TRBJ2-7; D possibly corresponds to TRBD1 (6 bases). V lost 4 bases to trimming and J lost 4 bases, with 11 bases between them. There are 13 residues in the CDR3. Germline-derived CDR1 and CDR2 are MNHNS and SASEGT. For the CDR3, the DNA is TGTGCCAGCAGTGGACAGGCGCTTTACGAGCAGTACTTC. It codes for CASSGQALYEQYF.

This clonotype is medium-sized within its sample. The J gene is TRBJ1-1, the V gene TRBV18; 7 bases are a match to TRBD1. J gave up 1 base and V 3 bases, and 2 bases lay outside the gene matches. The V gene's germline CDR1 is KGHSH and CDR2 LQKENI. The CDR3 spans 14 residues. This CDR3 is CASSPGQPNTEAFF. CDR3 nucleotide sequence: TGTGCCAGCTCACCGGGACAGCCGAACACTGAAGCTTTCTTT.

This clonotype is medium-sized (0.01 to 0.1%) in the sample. For the CDR3, the DNA is TGTGCCAGCAGTCGACAGAGTACCTCTGGGGCCAACGTCCTGACTTTC. Its translation is CASSRQSTSGANVLTF. The chain is built from TRBV6-2 or TRBV6-3 and TRBJ2-6; TRBD1 is a possible D gene (5 bases). The CDR3 consists of 16 residues. Trimming shortened V by 5 bases and J by 0 bases, and 11 bases separated the two germline ends. In germline, CDR1 is MNHEY, CDR2 SVGEGT.

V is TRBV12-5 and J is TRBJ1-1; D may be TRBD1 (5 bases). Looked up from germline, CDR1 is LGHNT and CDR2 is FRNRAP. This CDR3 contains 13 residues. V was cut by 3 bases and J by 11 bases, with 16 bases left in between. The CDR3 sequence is CASGFEPGLGAFF. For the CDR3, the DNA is TGTGCTAGTGGTTTTGAGCCGGGGCTAGGGGCTTTCTTT.

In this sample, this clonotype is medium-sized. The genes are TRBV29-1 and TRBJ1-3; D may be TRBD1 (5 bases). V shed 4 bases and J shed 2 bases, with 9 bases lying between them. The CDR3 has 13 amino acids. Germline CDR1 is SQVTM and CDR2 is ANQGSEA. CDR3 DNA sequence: TGCAGCGTTGTGGGGGGAACTGGAAACACCATATATTTT. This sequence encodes CSVVGGTGNTIYF.

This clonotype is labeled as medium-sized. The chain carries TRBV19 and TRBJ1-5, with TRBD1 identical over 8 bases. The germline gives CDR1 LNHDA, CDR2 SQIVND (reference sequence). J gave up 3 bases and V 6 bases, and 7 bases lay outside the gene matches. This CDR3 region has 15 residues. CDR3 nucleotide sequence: TGTGCCAGTAGAACGGACAGGGTTATCAATCAGCCCCAGCATTTT. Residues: CASRTDRVINQPQHF.

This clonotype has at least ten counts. CDR3 in DNA: TGTGCCAGCAGTTATTCAGGGTACTATGGCTACACCTTC. Protein sequence: CASSYSGYYGYTF. V is TRBV6-5 and J is TRBJ1-2; tentative D call: TRBD1 (5 bases). The CDR3 is made up of 13 amino acids. V was clipped by 3 bases and J by 3 bases, with 8 bases between them. From germline, CDR1 is MNHEY and CDR2 SVGAGI.